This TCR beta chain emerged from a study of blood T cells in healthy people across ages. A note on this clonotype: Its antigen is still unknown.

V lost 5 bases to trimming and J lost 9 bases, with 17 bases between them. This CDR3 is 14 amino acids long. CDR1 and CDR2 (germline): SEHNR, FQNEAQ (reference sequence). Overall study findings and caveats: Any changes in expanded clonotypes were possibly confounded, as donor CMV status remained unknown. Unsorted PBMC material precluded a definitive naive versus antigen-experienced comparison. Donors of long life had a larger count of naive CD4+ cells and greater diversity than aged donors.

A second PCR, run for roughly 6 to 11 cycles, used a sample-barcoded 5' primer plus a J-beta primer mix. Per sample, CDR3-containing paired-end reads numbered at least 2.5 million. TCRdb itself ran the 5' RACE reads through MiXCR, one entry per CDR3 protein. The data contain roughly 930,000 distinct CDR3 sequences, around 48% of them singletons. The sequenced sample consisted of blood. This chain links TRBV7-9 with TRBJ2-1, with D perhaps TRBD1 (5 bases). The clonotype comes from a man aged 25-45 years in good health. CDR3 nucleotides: TGTGCCAGCAGCCTGCAGGGTGGTTATGGTGAGCAGTTCTTC. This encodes CASSLQGGYGEQFF.